This T cell receptor (beta chain) stems from a study of post-analysis software for immune sequencing data. V shed 4 bases and J 3 bases; nucleotides not matched to a gene: 5. In germline, CDR1 is DFQATT, CDR2 SNEGSKA (reference sequence). The CDR3 is 13 amino acids. The sample holds a few counts of this clonotype. No antigen is known for it. Study results and caveats: Controls showed significantly higher normalized Chao1 diversity than did multiple sclerosis patients. With TRBV5-6, TRBV5-1 and TRBV20-1 included, 5 or 6 TRBV segments were more frequent in patients than in controls.

Carried by the TCR beta cDNA libraries were unique molecular identifiers. TCRdb re-derived calls from the PCR reads in MiXCR, one entry per CDR3 protein. The sample records about 160,000 distinct CDR3 sequences, 36% being singletons. The source was blood, collected after autologous hematopoietic stem cell transplantation. V gene TRBV20-1 combines with J gene TRBJ2-7; TRBD2 matches 8 bases. The receptor's source is a girl aged 5 to 17 with multiple sclerosis. In nucleotides, the CDR3 is TGCAGTGCTAAGCGGGAGATGATCTACGAGCAGTACTTC. It encodes CSAKREMIYEQYF.